Described below is a single T cell receptor beta chain sequence and its context. The length of the CDR3 is 14 residues. CDR1 and CDR2 from the germline V gene are LNHDA and SQIVND (reference sequence). With 9 bases clipped from V and 8 bases from J, the junction kept 14 bases outside the gene matches. The data are from a study of blood T cell repertoires in COVID-19. Study details: The cDNA or gDNA used as material had been derived from T cells, B-cell-depleted T cells, or PBMCs.

Clones were read by immunoSEQ multiplex PCR, and TCRdb kept only the in-frame ones, dropping some. The sample contains 150,000 to 200,000 clones, approximately 80% of which appear only once. The sequence was obtained from a middle-aged man who had recovered from COVID-19. The chain is built from TRBV19 and TRBJ1-2, with 8 positions matching TRBD1. Sequenced input: PBMCs or T cells enriched from blood (not recorded which). The CDR3 DNA reads as TGTGCCAGCACTCACAGACAGGGGACCTTGGGCTACACCTTC. Translation gives CASTHRQGTLGYTF.